The 4 T cell receptor beta chains presented below share a single source sample, sequenced in a study of shared clonotypes between healthy human individuals. Sequenced by immunoSEQ multiplex PCR; TCRdb stores in-frame clones only, minus some. The sample contains approximately 2.5 million clones, approximately 90% of which appear only once. The sample consisted of naive CD4+ T cells sorted from blood. Subset: CD45RA+ positively selected. The receptor source for this set is a man younger than 35 in good health.

With regard to this clone: Other DNA sequences within the sample encode an identical CDR3. The V gene is TRBV18, the J gene TRBJ2-5; TRBD2 matches 10 bases. The trim removed 5 bases at V and 1 base at J, leaving 4 bases unmatched. CDR1 KGHSH and CDR2 LQKENI come from the germline V gene. The CDR3 contains 15 residues. This CDR3 reads CASSSGLAAQETQYF. The CDR3 DNA is TGTGCCAGCTCAAGCGGACTAGCGGCCCAAGAGACCCAGTACTTC.

The chain has TRBV28 and TRBJ2-7; 10 bases are shared with TRBD1. The CDR3 spans 14 residues. The trim removed 4 bases at V and 3 bases at J, leaving 3 bases unmatched. Germline CDR1 MDHEN, CDR2 SYDVKM. CDR3 sequence reads: CASSSGQGYYEQYF. The CDR3 DNA reads TGTGCCAGCAGTTCGGGACAGGGGTACTACGAGCAGTACTTC.

CDR3 in amino acids: CASSLDPGVGYGYTF. The DNA for the CDR3 is TGTGCCAGCAGCTTGGACCCGGGAGTAGGCTATGGCTACACCTTC. The V and J genes are TRBV7-2 and TRBJ1-2; no definite D call. The CDR3 is 15 amino acids. The V gene lost 3 bases and the J gene lost 4 bases, with 15 bases spanning the gap. Germline lookup yields CDR1 SGHTA and CDR2 FQGNSA.

V and J are TRBV13 and TRBJ2-1; possibly TRBD1 or TRBD2 for D (5 bases each). The CDR3 extends over 13 amino acids. The germline gives CDR1 PRHDT, CDR2 FYEKMQ (reference sequence). The V and J ends lost 5 bases and 7 bases respectively, with 12 bases between them. In DNA, the CDR3 is TGTGCCAGCAGCCCCGTCGGGGCGAATGAGCAGTTCTTC. This gives the protein CASSPVGANEQFF.